Listed below are T cell receptor beta chains from one sample, sequenced in a study of CD8+ T cells in alopecia areata. Sequenced by immunoSEQ multiplex PCR; TCRdb stores in-frame clones only, minus some. The table lists roughly 64,000 clones, roughly 45% of them singletons. The sequencing input was NKG2D-low CD8+ T cells sorted from blood. These receptors were taken from a human donor with alopecia areata. Each CDR3 is given with its conserved first and last residue. Fields, in order: J gene, V gene, D gene, CDR3 length, CDR3 protein. The D gene is left open where the match is weak.

TRBJ2-1 | TRBV29-1 | . | 12 | CSVEDPLVEQFF
TRBJ2-4 | TRBV29-1 | . | 19 | CSVEDRGTSRGVAKNIQYF
TRBJ1-2 | TRBV2 | . | 13 | CASSGAASGGYTF
TRBJ2-1 | TRBV7-2 | TRBD2 | 15 | CASSPGLAGYNEQFF
TRBJ1-2 | TRBV5-6 | TRBD1 | 13 | CASSQRQGYGYTF
TRBJ2-5 | TRBV5-6 | TRBD1 | 15 | CASSQMDRAVETQYF
TRBJ2-2 | TRBV4-2 | TRBD2 | 15 | CASSLGLADTGELFF
TRBJ2-7 | TRBV9 | TRBD2 | 16 | CASSVRAGGPSYEQYF
TRBJ2-1 | TRBV4-1 | TRBD2 | 16 | CASSQDSAGAYNEQFF
TRBJ2-2 | TRBV27 | . | 12 | CASGIGSRELFF
TRBJ2-7 | TRBV10-3 | . | 14 | CAIKGDPGGYEQYF
TRBJ2-6 | TRBV29-1 | . | 15 | CSVDDGNSGANVLTF
TRBJ2-7 | TRBV5-1 | . | 13 | CASSWRSSYEQYF
TRBJ2-1 | TRBV5-1 | . | 12 | CASRVKNNEQFF
TRBJ2-7 | TRBV7-9 | TRBD1 | 15 | CASSFRDRGQGEQYF
TRBJ1-1 | TRBV5-6 | TRBD1 | 15 | CASSLGTGQNTEAFF
TRBJ1-1 | TRBV27 | . | 13 | CASSLGKNTEAFF
TRBJ1-1 | TRBV4-1 | TRBD1 | 15 | CASSQGDRGNTEAFF
TRBJ2-2 | TRBV4-3 | TRBD1 | 16 | CASSQEWDRGTGELFF
TRBJ2-5 | TRBV7-9 | TRBD1 | 18 | CASSLGEMDRGRMETQYF
TRBJ2-4 | TRBV13 | . | 15 | CASSFATLAKNIQYF
TRBJ1-1 | TRBV29-1 | . | 13 | CSVGRGDNTEAFF
TRBJ1-2 | TRBV7-9 | . | 14 | CASSLRALEGGYTF
TRBJ2-3 | TRBV2 | . | 15 | CASSGGRVRTDTQYF
TRBJ2-1 | TRBV6-5 | . | 13 | CASKIMGLDEQFF
TRBJ2-1 | TRBV27 | . | 13 | CASSSHSANEQFF